These 29 T cell receptor beta chains came from one sample sequenced in a study of T-cell reconstitution after alpha-beta-depleted transplantation in children. Unique molecular identifiers were incorporated into the prepared TCRbeta library. From the PCR reads, TCRdb called clonotypes with MiXCR, one entry per CDR3 protein. The repertoire holds 250,000 to 300,000 distinct CDR3 sequences, 9.5% to 13% seen once, with 7% to 9.5% in the top ten. Here the sequenced sample was PBMCs, taken before TCRalphabeta/CD19-depleted stem cell transplant. Receptors originate from a boy under two years old with acute myeloid leukemia, due to receive a stem cell transplant.

This clonotype was detected many times. The gene calls are TRBV12-3 or TRBV12-4 and TRBJ2-1; 7 bases are a match to TRBD2. V lost 6 bases to trimming and J lost 1 base; unmatched junction nucleotides: 12. The CDR3 is 17 amino acids. The CDR3 coding sequence is TGTGCCAGCAGCCCATCCCCCCCTAGCGGTTCCTACAATGAGCAGTTCTTC. Amino acids: CASSPSPPSGSYNEQFF.

This clonotype was seen ten or more times. The rearrangement joins TRBV11-2 to TRBJ2-4; 7 bases match TRBD1. The CDR3 has 16 residues. Trimming cost V 6 bases and J 3 bases; bases outside gene matches: 11. Germline CDR1 is SGHAT and CDR2 is FQNNGV. Here the CDR3 DNA reads TGTGCCAGCAGACAGGGGTACAGAGGAAACAAAAACATTCAGTACTTC. This codes for CASRQGYRGNKNIQYF.

This clonotype was observed a handful of times. The chain carries TRBV2 and TRBJ2-5; no firm D call. Between the trimmed V and J ends, which lost 2 bases and 4 bases, there was a span of 23 bases. In germline, CDR1 is SNHLY, CDR2 FYNNEI. The CDR3 spans 18 residues. The CDR3 loop reads CASSELASYASLTETQYF. The CDR3 nucleotides are TGTGCCAGCAGTGAACTTGCGAGCTACGCATCCCTAACAGAGACCCAGTACTTC. Complete variable domain (other parts from reference TRBV2 and TRBJ2-5): EPEVTQTPSHQVTQMGQEVILRCVPISNHLYFYWYRQILGQKVEFLVSFYNNEISEKSEIFDDQFSVERPDGSNFTLKIRSTKLEDSAMYFCASSELASYASLTETQYFGPGTRLLVL.

This clonotype was counted many times. V is TRBV9 and J is TRBJ2-3, with TRBD2 matching over 8 bases. Germline values: CDR1 SGDLS, CDR2 YYNGEE. Trimming took 0 bases from V and 6 from J; bases not matched to a gene: 0. The CDR3 has 13 amino acids. CDR3 sequence (DNA): TGTGCCAGCAGCGTAGGCGGGGGGGATACGCAGTATTTT. Amino acid sequence: CASSVGGGDTQYF.

This clonotype was detected ten times or more. V gene TRBV4-1 combines with J gene TRBJ2-1, with D perhaps given as TRBD1 or TRBD2 (5 bases each). The V end was cut by 5 bases, the J end by 7 bases, with 18 bases between. The CDR3 covers 15 residues. The germline gives CDR1 MGHRA, CDR2 YSYEKL. CDR3 nucleotide sequence: TGCGCCAGCAGCTCTTCCGGGACCGGCACAAATGAGCAGTTCTTC. Its protein product is CASSSSGTGTNEQFF.

This clonotype was recorded at least ten times. V gene TRBV5-1 combines with J gene TRBJ2-7, with 7 bases fitting TRBD2. The germline V gene encodes CDR1 SGHRS and CDR2 YFSETQ. The CDR3 runs to 17 residues. Unmatched junction bases numbered 12, after V lost 0 bases and J lost 3 bases. CDR3 in DNA: TGCGCCAGCAGCTTGGCGGCGGGAGCCTTTGGCTTCTACGAGCAGTACTTC. Residues: CASSLAAGAFGFYEQYF.

This clonotype was recorded at least ten times. The rearrangement uses TRBV28 and TRBJ2-6, with D uncertain. The CDR3 sequence is 14 residues long. The germline gives CDR1 MDHEN, CDR2 SYDVKM. V was clipped by 3 bases and J by 0 bases, with 3 bases between them. The CDR3 spells CASSFSSGANVLTF. The CDR3 DNA reads TGTGCCAGCAGTTTTAGCTCTGGGGCCAACGTCCTGACTTTC.

CDR3 loop: CASSSPGIGGSLYEQYF. The CDR3, as DNA: TGTGCCAGCAGCTCGCCCGGTATTGGCGGGAGCCTCTACGAGCAGTACTTC. The chain couples TRBV7-8 to TRBJ2-7, with 7 bases fitting TRBD2. CDR3 size: 17 residues. V lost 4 bases and J lost 3; bases outside the gene matches: 15. CDR1 is SGHVS, CDR2 FQNEAQ, per germline.

This clonotype was counted at least ten times. J is TRBJ2-1 and V is TRBV10-2, with 16 bases aligning to TRBD2. After removal of 1 base from V and 9 bases from J, the junction contained 6 bases not matched to a gene. CDR3 length: 17 residues. CDR1 is WSHSY and CDR2 is SAAADI in the germline V gene. The CDR3 protein is CASSEWGLAGGVSEQFF. CDR3 bases: TGCGCCAGCAGTGAGTGGGGACTAGCGGGAGGGGTCAGTGAGCAGTTCTTC.

The table lists this clonotype with a few counts. The genes are TRBV9 and TRBJ2-7; weak D call: TRBD1 (6 bases). Germline V gene sequence: CDR1 SGDLS, CDR2 YYNGEE. This CDR3 has 13 amino acids. Deletions cut 0 bases from V and 3 bases from J, with 7 bases between. CDR3 sequence (DNA): TGTGCCAGCAGCGTAGCACAGGGCTACGAGCAGTACTTC. As protein: CASSVAQGYEQYF.

The table lists this clonotype with many counts. The chain combines TRBV7-6 with TRBJ2-1, with TRBD2 identical over 8 bases. Germline CDR1 reads SGHVS; CDR2 reads FNYEAQ. The ends lost 5 bases at V and 7 bases at J; junction bases unmatched: 19. The CDR3 has 18 residues. CDR3 protein: CASSLKGGTGGLTNEQFF. Written as DNA, the CDR3 is TGTGCCAGCAGCCTAAAAGGGGGGACGGGGGGGCTTACAAATGAGCAGTTCTTC.

This chain uses TRBV28 with TRBJ2-2; D is uncertain. The CDR3 extends over 12 amino acids. The germline V and J ends were trimmed by 6 bases and 6 bases, with 8 bases remaining between them. The V gene's germline CDR1 is MDHEN and CDR2 SYDVKM. CDR3 sequence reads: CASRGSPGELFF. In nucleotides, the CDR3 is TGTGCCAGCAGGGGAAGCCCCGGGGAGCTGTTTTTT.

This chain connects TRBV20-1 to TRBJ2-3; 9 bases map to TRBD1. The CDR3 covers 14 residues. V shed 6 bases, J shed 6 bases, and the junction held 10 bases outside the gene matches. CDR1 is DFQATT and CDR2 is SNEGSKA in the germline V gene (reference sequence). The CDR3 is CSATYRGQFDTQYF. In nucleotides, the CDR3 is TGCAGTGCAACCTACAGGGGGCAATTTGATACGCAGTATTTT.

The chain links TRBV20-1 to TRBJ2-5; no firm D call. Trimming took 3 bases from V and 7 from J, leaving 15 bases between them. The length of the CDR3 is 13 residues. From germline, CDR1 is DFQATT and CDR2 SNEGSKA (reference sequence). The CDR3 reads CSARDPTLVTQYF. CDR3 DNA: TGCAGTGCTAGGGACCCCACGCTGGTGACCCAGTACTTC.

This rearrangement joins TRBV5-4 to TRBJ2-7, with unresolved D. From germline, CDR1 is SGHNT and CDR2 YYREEE (reference sequence). The CDR3 runs 14 residues. Trimming left V 0 bases short and J 0 bases short, with 7 bases between. CDR3 sequence reads: CASSLDPHSYEQYF. For the CDR3, the DNA is TGTGCCAGCAGCTTGGACCCACACTCCTACGAGCAGTACTTC. Full variable domain (remainder filled in from reference TRBV5-4 and TRBJ2-7): ETGVTQSPTHLIKTRGQQVTLRCSSQSGHNTVSWYQQALGQGPQFIFQYYREEENGRGNFPPRFSGLQFPNYSSELNVNALELDDSALYLCASSLDPHSYEQYFGPGTRLTVT.

This clonotype occurred many times. The chain has TRBV4-2 and TRBJ2-5; 11 nucleotides match TRBD2. The V gene end was trimmed by 3 bases and the J gene end by 1 base; junction bases not matched to a gene: 10. Looked up from germline, CDR1 is LGHNA and CDR2 is YNFKEQ. CDR3 length: 18 amino acids. This CDR3 is CASSHRKPGLAVQETQYF. CDR3 bases: TGTGCCAGCAGCCATCGTAAACCGGGACTAGCGGTCCAAGAGACCCAGTACTTC.

This clonotype was detected ten times or more. V gene TRBV7-3 combines with J gene TRBJ2-7, with D possibly being TRBD2 (6 bases). CDR3 length: 14 residues. V lost 1 base to trimming and J lost 2 bases, with 9 bases between them. The V gene's germline CDR1 is SGHTA and CDR2 FQGTGA. Here the CDR3 reads CASSLNGGTYEQYF. The CDR3 nucleotides are TGTGCCAGCAGCTTAAACGGCGGGACCTACGAGCAGTACTTC.

The rearrangement joins TRBV10-2 to TRBJ2-2; weak D call: TRBD1 (5 bases). The CDR3 is 15 residues long. CDR1 WSHSY and CDR2 SAAADI come from the germline V gene. V lost 7 bases and J 8 bases, leaving 20 bases between the germline ends. The DNA of the CDR3 is TGCGCCAGCAACAACCTCGACAGTCAAGTAGGGGAGCTGTTTTTT. Amino acids: CASNNLDSQVGELFF.

This clonotype was counted only a few times. The J gene is TRBJ2-7, the V gene TRBV28, with 7 bases identical to TRBD1. The V gene end was trimmed by 5 bases and the J gene end by 6 bases; junction bases not matched to a gene: 10. The CDR3 extends over 14 amino acids. Germline V CDR1 and CDR2: MDHEN, SYDVKM. CDR3 region: CASSVDRVLREQYF. The CDR3 bases are TGTGCCAGCAGTGTCGACAGGGTATTACGCGAGCAGTACTTC.

A note on this clonotype: A much bigger clone sits one base away, suggesting this may be a read error. J is TRBJ2-5 and V is TRBV28, with 10 bases that match TRBD1. Germline assignment: CDR1 MDHEN and CDR2 SYDVKM. The CDR3 contains 15 residues. Written as DNA, the CDR3 is TGTGCCAACAGTGTGACAGGGGGCTCCGGGGAGACCCAGTACTTC. Translating it yields CANSVTGGSGETQYF.

The chain links TRBV7-7 to TRBJ2-5; 7 nucleotides match TRBD2. Germline V gene data show CDR1 as SSHAT and CDR2 as FNYEAQ (reference sequence). J gave up 7 bases and V 3 bases, and 8 bases lay outside the gene matches. The CDR3 loop spans 14 amino acids. CDR3 amino acids: CASSLVGGPGTQYF. The CDR3 DNA reads TGTGCCAGCAGCTTGGTGGGAGGGCCGGGGACCCAGTACTTC.

This clonotype was counted many times. The CDR3 nucleotides read TGTGCCAGCAGTTTAGGCAGATACACTGAAGCTTTCTTT. Translated: CASSLGRYTEAFF. The J gene is TRBJ1-1, the V gene TRBV12-3 or TRBV12-4, with no clear D. V was cut by 1 base and J by 3 bases, with 6 bases left in between. The CDR3 contains 13 residues.

This clonotype was counted at least ten times. This chain joins TRBV4-3 and TRBJ2-1; tentatively, D is TRBD2 (7 bases). Trimming pared 1 base from V and 2 bases from J, leaving 12 bases between. This CDR3 contains 16 residues. The germline V gene has CDR1 LGHNA and CDR2 YSLEER. CDR3 coding DNA: TGCGCCAGCAGCCAAGGGGGAGGGGGGCCCTACAATGAGCAGTTCTTC. It yields the protein CASSQGGGGPYNEQFF.

This clonotype was detected ten times or more. V usage is TRBV7-9 and J usage is TRBJ2-7; no reliable D call. The CDR3 consists of 14 residues. Germline values: CDR1 SEHNR, CDR2 FQNEAQ (reference sequence). Trimming removed 4 bases at V and 0 bases at J, with 10 bases between. CDR3 in amino acids: CASSSLADSYEQYF. CDR3 bases: TGTGCCAGCAGCTCCCTCGCGGACTCCTACGAGCAGTACTTC.

This clonotype was counted at least ten times. The J gene is TRBJ2-7, the V gene TRBV6-5; 10 positions agree with TRBD2. The V gene end was trimmed by 6 bases and the J gene end by 0 bases; junction bases not matched to a gene: 5. The CDR3 consists of 15 residues. The germline gives CDR1 MNHEY, CDR2 SVGAGI. CDR3 sequence reads: CASRTGTSVSYEQYF. The CDR3 DNA follows: TGTGCCAGCAGGACCGGGACTAGCGTCTCCTACGAGCAGTACTTC.

This clonotype occurred many times. The chain combines TRBV4-2 with TRBJ2-7; D perhaps matches TRBD2 (5 bases). With 1 base removed from V and 4 bases from J, the gap between germline ends came to 11 bases. There are 14 residues in the CDR3. CDR1 LGHNA and CDR2 YNFKEQ come from the germline V gene. CDR3 in amino acids: CASSQAEDDYEQYF. Here the CDR3 DNA reads TGTGCCAGCAGCCAAGCGGAGGATGATTACGAGCAGTACTTC.

There are many counts of this clonotype. The chain has TRBV12-3 or TRBV12-4 and TRBJ2-5, with 14 bases fitting TRBD2. The CDR3 has 17 amino acids. Trimming cost V 5 bases and J 1 base; bases outside gene matches: 6. CDR3 DNA: TGTGCCAGCAGTGAAGTAGGGACTAGCGGGGGCCAAGAGACCCAGTACTTC. Protein product: CASSEVGTSGGQETQYF.

This clonotype appeared many times. CDR3 nucleotide sequence: TGTGCCAGCAGCGTAGTGACTGGAACAGATACGCAGTATTTT. Its protein product is CASSVVTGTDTQYF. The genes are TRBV9 and TRBJ2-3, with D unresolved. Germline CDR1 reads SGDLS; CDR2 reads YYNGEE. This CDR3 has 14 amino acids. V dropped 0 bases and J dropped 3 bases, with 8 bases sitting between them.

The V call is TRBV6-1, the J call TRBJ1-5, with TRBD1 matching 12 bases. Germline CDR1 is MNHNS and CDR2 is SASEGT. J was trimmed by 6 bases and V by 6 bases; bases with no gene match: 9. The CDR3 contains 16 residues. CDR3 in DNA: TGTGCCAGCAGAGGGGGACAGGGGGCGCACGGTCAGCCCCAGCATTTT. Protein product: CASRGGQGAHGQPQHF.